The clone carrying this T cell receptor beta chain appeared a few times. The sample originates from a study of T-cell reconstitution after alpha-beta-depleted transplantation in children. Unique molecular identifiers were built into the TCRbeta library. TCRdb re-called the PCR reads through MiXCR, storing one row per CDR3 protein. The repertoire holds more than 300,000 distinct CDR3 sequences, with about 17% as singletons. V was shortened by 2 bases and J by 9 bases, with 13 bases between the two germline ends. The CDR3 extends over 14 amino acids. CDR1 MNHEY and CDR2 SVGAGI come from the germline V gene.

The chain is built from TRBV6-5 and TRBJ2-2; D unclear. The TCR sequence derives from a male patient under 10 years old who had a stem cell transplant for acute lymphoblastic leukemia, so the T cells may come from the graft donor. Sequencing used PBMCs, mostly from graft donor cells, obtained 360 days after TCRalphabeta/CD19-depleted stem cell transplant. CDR3 sequence reads: CASSYRPTPRELFF. In DNA form, the CDR3 reads TGTGCCAGCAGTTACCGACCTACACCGAGGGAGCTGTTTTTT.